This note documents a single T cell receptor beta chain sequence. The antigen remains undetermined. These data belong to a study of Graves' ophthalmopathy and Graves' hyperthyroidism. Amplification of TCR beta CDR3 regions used RNA transcripts. The authors performed first-round RT-PCR with HTBI primers and then a second-round multiplex PCR. Each CDR3 protein is one row after TCRdb ran MiXCR on the multiplex PCR reads. The sample shows some 750,000 distinct CDR3 sequences, 35% to 50% of them seen only once. General observations from the study: The model reached just under 71% sensitivity and roughly 72% specificity for predicting ophthalmopathy progression. Thyroid clonotypes that were expanded above 0.001 frequency mostly also appeared in blood.

The CDR3 consists of 14 residues. Germline values: CDR1 SQVTM, CDR2 ANQGSEA. The V and J ends lost 2 bases and 4 bases, in that order; junction bases with no gene match: 1. This clonotype originated in an adult man with Graves' ophthalmopathy. V and J are TRBV29-1 and TRBJ2-6, with 8 bases identical to TRBD2. Sequencing was performed on peripheral blood. CDR3 in DNA: TGCAGCGTTGAACGGACTAGCGGGGCCAACGTCCTGACTTTC. Translating gives CSVERTSGANVLTF.